What follows are 2 T cell receptor beta chains derived from one specimen sequenced in a study of T-cell memory formation after mild COVID-19. TCRdb recomputed calls from the 5' RACE reads with MiXCR, one row per CDR3 protein. The sample carries some 210,000 distinct CDR3 sequences, about 18% recorded once. Material: PBMCs or a T cell subset sorted from them (not recorded which). These receptors all stem from an adult woman who had mild COVID-19 (a few samples of this study predate the infection). Cell type and time point are not known.

This chain connects TRBV13 to TRBJ2-6; a weak D match, TRBD1 (6 bases). The CDR3 contains 17 residues. Looked up from germline, CDR1 is PRHDT and CDR2 is FYEKMQ (reference sequence). Between the trimmed V and J ends, which lost 2 bases and 3 bases, there was a span of 14 bases. For the CDR3, the DNA is TGTGCCAGCAGCTTAAATGCAGGGGTGGATGGGGCCAACGTCCTGACTTTC. Its translation: CASSLNAGVDGANVLTF.

This clonotype appeared many times. This sequence joins TRBV4-1 and TRBJ1-5; D call uncertain. In germline, CDR1 is MGHRA, CDR2 YSYEKL. With 4 bases removed from V and 6 bases from J, the gap between germline ends came to 10 bases. The CDR3 loop spans 13 amino acids. The CDR3 nucleotides read TGCGCCAGCAGCCCTCGAGGAGGTCAGCCCCAGCATTTT. Protein sequence: CASSPRGGQPQHF.